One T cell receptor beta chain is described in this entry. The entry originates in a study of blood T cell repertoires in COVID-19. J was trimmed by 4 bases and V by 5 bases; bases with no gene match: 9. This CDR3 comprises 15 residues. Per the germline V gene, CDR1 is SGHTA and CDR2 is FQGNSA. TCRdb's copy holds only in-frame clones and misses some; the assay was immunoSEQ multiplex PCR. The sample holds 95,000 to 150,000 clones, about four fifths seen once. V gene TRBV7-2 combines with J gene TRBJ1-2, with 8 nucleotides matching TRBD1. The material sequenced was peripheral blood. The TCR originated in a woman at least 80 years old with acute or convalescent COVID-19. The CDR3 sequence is CASSPPGGVAYGYTF. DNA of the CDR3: TGTGCCAGCAGCCCTCCAGGGGGCGTAGCCTATGGCTACACCTTC.